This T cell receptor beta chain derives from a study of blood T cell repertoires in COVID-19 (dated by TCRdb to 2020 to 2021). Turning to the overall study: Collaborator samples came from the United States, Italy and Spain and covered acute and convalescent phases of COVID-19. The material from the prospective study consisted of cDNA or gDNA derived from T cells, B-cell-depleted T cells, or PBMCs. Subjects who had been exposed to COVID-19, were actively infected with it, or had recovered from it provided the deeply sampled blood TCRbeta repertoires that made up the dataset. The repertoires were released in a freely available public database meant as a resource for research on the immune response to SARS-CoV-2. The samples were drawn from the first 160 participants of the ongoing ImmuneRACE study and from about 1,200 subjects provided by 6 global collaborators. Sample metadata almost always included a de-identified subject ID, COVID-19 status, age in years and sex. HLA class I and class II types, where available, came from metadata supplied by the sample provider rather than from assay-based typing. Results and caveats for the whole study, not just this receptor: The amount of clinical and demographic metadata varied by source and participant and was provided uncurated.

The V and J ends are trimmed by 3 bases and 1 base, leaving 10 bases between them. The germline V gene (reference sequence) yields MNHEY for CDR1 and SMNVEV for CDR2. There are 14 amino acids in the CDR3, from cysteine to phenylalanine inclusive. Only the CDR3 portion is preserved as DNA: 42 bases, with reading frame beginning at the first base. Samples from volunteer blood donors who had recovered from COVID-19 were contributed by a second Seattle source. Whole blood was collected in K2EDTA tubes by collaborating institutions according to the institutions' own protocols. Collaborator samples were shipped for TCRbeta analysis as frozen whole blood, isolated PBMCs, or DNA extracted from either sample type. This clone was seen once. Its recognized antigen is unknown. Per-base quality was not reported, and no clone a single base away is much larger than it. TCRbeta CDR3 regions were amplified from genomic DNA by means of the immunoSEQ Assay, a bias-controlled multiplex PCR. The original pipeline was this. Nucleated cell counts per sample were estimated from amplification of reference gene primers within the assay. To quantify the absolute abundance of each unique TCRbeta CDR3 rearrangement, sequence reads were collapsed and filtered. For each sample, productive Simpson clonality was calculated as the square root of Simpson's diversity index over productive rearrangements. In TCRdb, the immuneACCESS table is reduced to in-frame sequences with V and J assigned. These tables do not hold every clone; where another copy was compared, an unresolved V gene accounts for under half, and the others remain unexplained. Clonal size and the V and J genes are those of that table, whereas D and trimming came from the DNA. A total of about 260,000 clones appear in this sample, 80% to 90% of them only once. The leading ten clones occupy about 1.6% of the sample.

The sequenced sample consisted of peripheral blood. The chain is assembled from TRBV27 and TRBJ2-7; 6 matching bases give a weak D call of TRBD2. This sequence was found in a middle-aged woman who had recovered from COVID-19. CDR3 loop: CASSFARGSYEQYF. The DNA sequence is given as TGTGCCAGCAGTTTTGCTCGGGGGTCCTACGAGCAGTACTTC.